This entry describes one T cell receptor (beta chain). Its antigen remains unknown. This sample is drawn from a study of cytomegalovirus exposure and HLA in healthy donors. The PCR contained 60 Vbeta and 13 Jbeta primers. The data were produced by immunoSEQ multiplex PCR, yet TCRdb's version contains in-frame clones alone and is incomplete. The sample has some 240,000 clones; about nine tenths are singletons. Whereas donors were nominally healthy upon sampling, unrecorded immune exposures were probable. Regarding the study as a whole: As was reported, the HLA-A and HLA-B alleles of most subjects were accurately predicted from TCR beta sequences. Sequence variants that were highly shared formed a cluster that was likely a sequencing artifact.

The receptor's source is a girl aged 2 to 9 in good health and CMV-seronegative. The sample taken for sequencing was PBMCs.

As DNA, the CDR3 is TGTGCCAGCAGCTTGGGACTGCGGAACACTGAAGCTTTCTTT. It translates to CASSLGLRNTEAFF. This chain uses TRBV5-4 with TRBJ1-1, with no clear D. Trimming left V 0 bases short and J 1 base short, with 7 bases between. The CDR3 totals 14 residues. Germline V lookup: CDR1 SGHNT, CDR2 YYREEE (reference sequence).